These 6 T cell receptor beta chains originate from one sample sequenced in a study of shared clonotypes between healthy human individuals. The repertoire was sequenced with immunoSEQ multiplex PCR; TCRdb's copy has only in-frame clones and lacks some. The repertoire holds a few million clones, with 93% as singletons. The specimen was naive CD4+ T cells from PBMCs. Subset defined: CD45RA+ positively selected. These receptors all stem from a man younger than 35 in good health. Some clones in this sample may be carry-over from other donors' samples.

The CDR3 reads CASSPGGETQYF. In DNA, the CDR3 is TGTGCCAGCAGTCCGGGTGGGGAGACCCAGTACTTC. The chain carries TRBV28 and TRBJ2-5; no clear D. The CDR3 consists of 12 residues. Trimming removed 5 bases at V and 5 bases at J, with 9 bases between. CDR1 and CDR2 (germline): MDHEN, SYDVKM.

The rearrangement joins TRBV28 to TRBJ2-3; D possibly corresponds to TRBD2 (6 bases). Germline CDR1 is MDHEN and CDR2 is SYDVKM. This CDR3 spans 11 amino acids. V was trimmed by 4 bases and J by 10 bases, leaving 9 bases between them. This chain's CDR3 is CASSSTSPQYF. The DNA of the CDR3 is TGTGCCAGCAGTTCGACTAGTCCGCAGTATTTT.

As concerns this clone: The same CDR3 is also encoded by other DNA sequences in this sample. The chain uses TRBV20-1 and TRBJ2-5; D is undetermined. The CDR3 runs 11 residues. The germline CDR1 and CDR2 sequences are DFQATT and SNEGSKA (reference sequence). Between the trimmed V and J ends, which lost 4 bases and 2 bases, there was a span of 5 bases. CDR3 loop: CSAKYQETQYF. CDR3 coding DNA: TGCAGTGCTAAGTATCAAGAGACCCAGTACTTC.

The chain employs TRBV28 and TRBJ2-7; D assignment may be TRBD1 or TRBD2 (6 bases each). Per the germline V gene, CDR1 is MDHEN and CDR2 is SYDVKM. The CDR3 is made up of 14 amino acids. Trimming shortened V by 8 bases and J by 2 bases, and 16 bases separated the two germline ends. The CDR3 DNA sequence: TGTGCCAGCCGGAGGGGGGAGGCAGCCTACGAGCAGTACTTC. Translating gives CASRRGEAAYEQYF.

The J gene is TRBJ2-4, the V gene TRBV19, with D perhaps TRBD2 (6 bases). Germline CDR1 reads LNHDA; CDR2 reads SQIVND (reference sequence). The V and J ends lost 7 bases and 9 bases respectively, with 22 bases between them. The length of the CDR3 is 15 residues. Written as DNA, the CDR3 is TGTGCCAGTACCGCGGGACTCCTTCCCCCTACCATTCAGTACTTC. Translated: CASTAGLLPPTIQYF.

The chain carries TRBV6-5 and TRBJ2-2, with no clear D. Germline V CDR1 and CDR2: MNHEY, SVGAGI. The CDR3 extends over 14 amino acids. V was cut by 6 bases and J by 4 bases, with 12 bases left in between. The CDR3 loop reads CASSPDRPTGELFF. In nucleotides, the CDR3 is TGTGCCAGCAGCCCAGATCGACCCACCGGGGAGCTGTTTTTT.